The entry that follows covers one TCR beta chain sequence. The specificity of this receptor is unknown. Base quality data are lacking; no much larger clone is found one base away. The data belong to a study of cytomegalovirus exposure and HLA in healthy donors (dated 2017 in TCRdb). For the wider study: In an earlier analysis of 550 to 750 of the donors, 250 to 300 Gb of sequence data and about 110 million unique TCR beta sequences from roughly 180 million T cells were reported. An early release covering more than 500 HLA-typed donors comprised 250 to 350 gigabases of sequencing data and roughly 85 million unique TCR sequences. The T cell repertoires of around 670 subjects were profiled by immunosequencing and related to cytomegalovirus serostatus. An earlier analysis of 587 of the donors used high-throughput TCR beta sequencing to judge whether each TCR beta V gene segment behaved as functional or pseudogenic. Across roughly 420 genotyped donors of the cohort, an average of approximately 240,000 unique TCR beta nucleotide sequences per donor were sequenced, and around 19% of those sequences were non-productive. To predict cytomegalovirus infection status, the study brought together high-throughput TCR immunosequencing, statistical association of individual TCRs with disease status, and machine learning. The aim of the study was to test whether cataloging public T cell receptors could identify signatures of past pathogen exposure. The number of typed donors differed by locus: roughly 629-630 for A, B, C, DRB1 and DQB1; 500 to 550 for DQA1; around 610 for DPA1; and roughly 470 for DPB1. Because of strong linkage in the cohort, a handful of DR-DQ haplotypes were treated as single units for association and clustering. A later genetic analysis used genome-wide SNP genotypes for about 60% of the 666 donors, treating that subset as a discovery cohort. Every discovery cohort repertoire had been produced on one sequencing platform. Of the approximately 400 genotyped donors, over 80% were placed in the genetic ancestry cluster associated with self-reported Caucasian donors. HLA typing covered class I and class II loci at four-digit resolution. Rather than drawing on any new phenotypic data, the later analysis identified candidate immune exposures from TCR beta sequences and the way those sequences occurred across donors. A separate validation cohort of over a hundred different subjects was used in addition to the roughly 670-subject first cohort. Donor age, sex, ethnicity and CMV serostatus were compiled alongside the repertoire data. A later analysis re-examined previously published TCR beta repertoires from about 670 donors and added high-resolution HLA genotyping to investigate patterns of TCR occurrence. What the study reported, not specific to this receptor: A later analysis reported that several top co-occurrence clusters appeared linked to parvovirus B19, influenza, CMV and Epstein-Barr virus. A few of the identified cytomegalovirus-associated TCR beta chains were confirmed in vitro to be specific for cytomegalovirus antigens. Correlated functional status among segregating V segments might reflect linkage disequilibrium, but an unknown experimental factor could not be ruled out. A cluster of highly shared sequence variants was judged likely to be a technical artifact of the sequencing pipeline. Because counts were too low, seventeen rarely observed V segments, including chromosome 9 orphons, were left out of the earlier analysis of several hundred of the donors. A further reported finding was that TCR beta sequences accurately predicted the HLA-A and HLA-B alleles for most subjects in the first cohort. Because some donors lacked HLA typing at each locus, the association tests relied only on the typed subset. CMV serostatus was the only immune exposure information available for the cohort. It was suggested by the authors that the approach could potentially be generalized to other disease states and immunological phenotypes. In both the original and validation cohorts, the classifier was reported to diagnose cytomegalovirus status with high specificity and sensitivity. A later genetic analysis associated a missense DCLRE1C variant with V-gene and J-gene trimming of TCR beta chains, and an independent cohort replicated the association. According to a later analysis, most CMV-associated TCR beta chains appeared to be HLA-restricted, and the HLA associations seemed to be driven largely by CMV exposure. In a later analysis, HLA-associated TCR beta chains were found to be more clonally expanded and to have lower generation probabilities than equally common non-associated chains. Most TCR sequences were seen in very few donors, while some public TCRs were found in many individuals. The study gave a list of some 150 TCR beta chains associated with cytomegalovirus. Sequencing depth was assumed to be roughly uniform across donors in the presence/absence analyses, though that assumption may not hold. Because the 87-base-pair reads could not distinguish some IMGT-functional V segments, including TRBV6-2 and TRBV6-3, those segments were excluded. When HLA alleles, especially DR and DQ, strongly co-occurred, attributing TCR associations to individual alleles was difficult. In an earlier analysis of 587 of the donors, most TCR beta V segments appeared in productive rearrangements about 87% or about 30% of the time, broadly matching IMGT annotations. A later analysis found that TCR association rates varied across HLA loci, with DRB1 alleles showing the most associated TCRs and HLA-C alleles the fewest. Specific HLA alleles were associated with 15,000 to 20,000 TCR beta sequences at a false discovery rate of 0.05 in a later analysis. In this cohort, only TCR beta chains were sequenced, and detectable features were limited by the absence of alpha or paired-chain data. A later genetic analysis reported fewer N-insertions in productive TCRs among donors in an Asian-associated ancestry cluster than the roughly 720-donor mean.

The cohort comprised 670 or so healthy bone marrow donors. At the time of sampling, all cohort members were nominally healthy, though unrecorded immune exposures were likely present. The donor was CMV seronegative and was included in the group of over 300 seronegative cohort members. A peripheral blood sample was provided by each donor, and peripheral blood mononuclear cells were used for TCR beta sequencing. The Qiagen DNeasy Blood Extraction Kit was used to extract genomic DNA from the blood cell samples. The receptor library was made with the immunoSEQ multiplex PCR assay. For the multiplex PCR, a mixture combining 60 forward primers for TCR Vbeta segments and 13 reverse primers for TCR Jbeta segments was used. The CDR3 region of rearranged TCR beta genes was amplified from genomic DNA with a multiplex PCR assay. On the Illumina HiSeq System, the amplified TCR beta libraries were sequenced as 87-base-pair reads. In the source study's methods: A later analysis counted tens of millions of unique TCR beta chains across the 500 to 850 repertoires, and some 11 million of these chains were shared by at least two donors. To remove PCR and sequencing errors, raw reads were error-corrected and collapsed into unique sequences using a nearest-neighbor algorithm that merged closely related sequences. Alignment of CDR3 sequences to IMGT reference sequences was used to assign V, D and J gene segments. Each retained sequence needed at least a six-nucleotide match to both a V gene segment and a J gene segment. Rearrangements were classified as productive when the CDR3 lacked stop codons and remained in frame with V and J, and all other rearrangements were classified as non-productive. CDR3 was defined according to IMGT convention as the region running from the second conserved V-encoded cysteine to the conserved J-encoded phenylalanine. In an earlier analysis of just under 600 of the donors, sequences lacking an unambiguous match to a single V gene segment were excluded. An earlier analysis of over 450 of the donors classified V segments as functional when productive rearrangements were above 56.7% and as segregating when the standard deviation between donors was above 5%. A statistical classification framework was developed to diagnose cytomegalovirus status using the catalog of TCR beta chain sequences. A later analysis assigned V and J genes by comparing TCR nucleotide sequences with IMGT/GENE-DB human TR gene sequences. The TCRdist pipeline was used in a later analysis to assign CDR3 sequences and most-parsimonious VDJ recombination scenarios. In a later analysis, each TCR beta chain was defined by its CDR3 amino acid sequence together with its V-gene family, and reads without a unique V-gene family were excluded. In a later analysis, fewer than 650 highly shared, low-generation-probability nucleotide sequences were removed to address suspected cross-contamination and a sequencing artifact. In a later analysis, a clonal expansion index was calculated for each public chain from normalized within-repertoire ranks of inferred template counts. A later analysis computed generation probabilities with a VDJ recombination model fitted to out-of-frame rearrangements, and checked the results against IGoR. In a later analysis, hypergeometric tests were used to score TCR-TCR, TCR-HLA and TCR-CMV co-occurrence, with a repertoire-size bias correction applied to TCR pairs. In a later analysis, false discovery rates were estimated by permuting HLA or CMV assignments 20 times. In a later analysis, co-occurring TCRs were grouped with DBSCAN, and TCRdist sequence similarity was added when clustering was performed within HLA-allele-positive subsets. Repertoires with fewer than 30,000 or more than 120,000 public chains, plus five repertoires with anomalous nucleotide sharing, were excluded from co-occurrence clustering. The table was pulled from immuneACCESS by TCRdb, which kept in-frame rearrangements only. Such tables lose some clones; where checked, under half of the loss comes from unresolved V genes, and the rest has no known cause. V and J calls plus clone size are reproduced from that table; the DNA served to infer D and trimming. The table for this sample lists some 160,000 clones; approximately 81% of them were counted only once. Of the sample, almost 2.5% falls within the top ten clones.

The CDR3 numbers 15 residues from cysteine through phenylalanine. Solely the CDR3 DNA is kept, with 45 bases framed from the first base. The TCR was taken from a boy younger than 10 in good health and CMV-seronegative. The V and J genes are TRBV21-1 and TRBJ2-7; the table calls TRBD1, which could not be checked here. TRBV21-1 is a listed pseudogene. The sequencing sample was made of PBMCs. The nucleotide sequence is TGTGCCAGCAGCAGGGACAGAAAGGGGAGGTACGAGCAGTACTTC. This encodes CASSRDRKGRYEQYF.